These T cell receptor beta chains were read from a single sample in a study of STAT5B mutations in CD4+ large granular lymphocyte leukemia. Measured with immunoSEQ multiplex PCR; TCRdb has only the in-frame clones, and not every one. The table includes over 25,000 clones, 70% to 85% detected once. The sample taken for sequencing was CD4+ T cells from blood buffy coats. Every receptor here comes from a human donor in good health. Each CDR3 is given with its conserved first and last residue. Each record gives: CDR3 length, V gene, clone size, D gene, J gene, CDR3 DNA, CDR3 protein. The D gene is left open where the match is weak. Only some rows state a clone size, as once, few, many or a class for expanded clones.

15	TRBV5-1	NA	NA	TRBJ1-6	TGCGCCAGCAGCTTGGAAGGCAGAAGGGGTTCACCCCTCCACTTT	CASSLEGRRGSPLHF
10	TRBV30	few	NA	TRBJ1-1	TGTGCCTGGTCAGACAGGCAAGCTTTCTTT	CAWSDRQAFF
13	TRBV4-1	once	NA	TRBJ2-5	TGCGCCAGCAGCCCGGGCCCCGGGGAGACCCAGTACTTC	CASSPGPGETQYF
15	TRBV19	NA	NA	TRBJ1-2	TGTGCCAGTAGTATTCCCGGACCCCAGGGCTATGGCTACACCTTC	CASSIPGPQGYGYTF
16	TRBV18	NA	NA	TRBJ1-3	TGTGCCAGCTCACCACTCGTCAGGGACTCTGGAAACACCATATATTTT	CASSPLVRDSGNTIYF
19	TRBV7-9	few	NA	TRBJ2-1	TGTGCCAGCAGCTTATCAGGTTGGGGGGCTGGACTTCGGGACGATGAGCAGTTCTTC	CASSLSGWGAGLRDDEQFF
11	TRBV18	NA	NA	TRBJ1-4	TGTGCCAGCTCACCGGGTGAAAAACTGTTTTTT	CASSPGEKLFF
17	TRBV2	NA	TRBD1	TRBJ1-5	TGTGCCAGCAGCAGAAATACAGGGGGCTCTAGCAATCAGCCCCAGCATTTT	CASSRNTGGSSNQPQHF
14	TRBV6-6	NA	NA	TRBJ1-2	TGTGCCAGCAGCTCCCCCGGGGGGGTTTATGGCTACACCTTC	CASSSPGGVYGYTF
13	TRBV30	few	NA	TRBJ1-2	TGTGCCTGGAGACAGGGCTCTAACTATGGCTACACCTTC	CAWRQGSNYGYTF
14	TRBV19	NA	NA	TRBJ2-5	TGTGCCAGTAGCATGGGCAGGGAACAAGAGACCCAGTACTTC	CASSMGREQETQYF
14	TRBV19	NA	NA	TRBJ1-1	TGTGCCAGTAGTATCACAGGGAGGAGAACTGAAGCTTTCTTT	CASSITGRRTEAFF
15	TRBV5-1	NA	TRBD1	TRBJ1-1	TGCGCCAGCAGCGCGGCCAGACAGGGCGGGATTGAAGCTTTCTTT	CASSAARQGGIEAFF
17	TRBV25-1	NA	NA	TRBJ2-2	TGTGCCAGCAGTGCTTCGGGACCCAGAGGCCCCACCGGGGAGCTGTTTTTT	CASSASGPRGPTGELFF
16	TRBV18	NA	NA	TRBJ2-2	TGTGCCAGCTCACCAGTCCGAACGGCAAACACCGGGGAGCTGTTTTTT	CASSPVRTANTGELFF
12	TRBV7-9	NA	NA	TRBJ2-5	TGTGCCAGCAGCCAAAACGGAGAGACCCAGTACTTC	CASSQNGETQYF
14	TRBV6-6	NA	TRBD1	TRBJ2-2	TGTGCCACCTTGGTGGACAGGGGGTCCGGGGAGCTGTTTTTT	CATLVDRGSGELFF
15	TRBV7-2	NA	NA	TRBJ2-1	TGTGCCAGCAGCTTGGAGGGGGGATCCTACAATGAGCAGTTCTTC	CASSLEGGSYNEQFF
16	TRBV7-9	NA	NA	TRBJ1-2	TGTGCCAGCAGCCTGGATCCGGGACACCAAAACTATGGCTACACCTTC	CASSLDPGHQNYGYTF
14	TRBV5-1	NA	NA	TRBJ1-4	TGCGCCAGCAGCCCCGGGGCGGAACGAGAAAAACTGTTTTTT	CASSPGAEREKLFF
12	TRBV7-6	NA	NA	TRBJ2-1	TGTGCCAGCAGCCCCCTTAGGGTAGAGCAGTTCTTC	CASSPLRVEQFF
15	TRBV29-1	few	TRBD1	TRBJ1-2	TGCAGCGTGGCACGGATTGGACAGGGGACGGAGGGCTACACCTTC	CSVARIGQGTEGYTF
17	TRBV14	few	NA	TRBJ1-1	TGTGCCAGCAAACCAAACGCGGGGGGAGGCAGGAACACTGAAGCTTTCTTT	CASKPNAGGGRNTEAFF
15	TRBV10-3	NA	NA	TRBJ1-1	TGTGCCATCAGTCCCTCCGGGACGGACAACACTGAAGCTTTCTTT	CAISPSGTDNTEAFF
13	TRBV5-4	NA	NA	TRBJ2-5	TGTGCCAGCAGCTCCGAGGGGAGGGAGACCCAGTACTTC	CASSSEGRETQYF
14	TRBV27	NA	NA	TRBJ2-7	TGTGCCAGCAGTGCCAGGGGATTTGGGGACGAGCAGTACTTC	CASSARGFGDEQYF
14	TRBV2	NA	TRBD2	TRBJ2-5	TGTGCCAGCAGTGACCGGACTAGCGGTGGGACCCAGTACTTC	CASSDRTSGGTQYF
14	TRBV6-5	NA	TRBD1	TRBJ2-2	TGTGCCAGCAGGTTCAGGGGGCACACCGGGGAGCTGTTTTTT	CASRFRGHTGELFF
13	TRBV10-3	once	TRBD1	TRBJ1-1	TGTGCCATCAGTGAAGGGGGCTCCACTGAAGCTTTCTTT	CAISEGGSTEAFF
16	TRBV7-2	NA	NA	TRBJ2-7	TGTGCCAGCAGCTTAAACGTCTGGGGCTCGGGCCACGAGCAGTACTTC	CASSLNVWGSGHEQYF
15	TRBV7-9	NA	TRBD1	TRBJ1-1	TGTGCCAGCAGCTTAGGGGACAGGGGATGGACTGAAGCTTTCTTT	CASSLGDRGWTEAFF
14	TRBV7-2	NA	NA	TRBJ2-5	TGTGCCAGCAGCCGAAGGGAGACCCAAGAGACCCAGTACTTC	CASSRRETQETQYF
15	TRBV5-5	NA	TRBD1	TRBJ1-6	TGTGCCAGCAGCTTGGGGGGACAGTTTGGTTCACCCCTCCACTTT	CASSLGGQFGSPLHF
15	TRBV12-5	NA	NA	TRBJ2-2	TGTGCTAGTGCTCTCAACGCAGGATACACCGGGGAGCTGTTTTTT	CASALNAGYTGELFF
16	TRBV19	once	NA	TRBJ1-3	TGTGCCAGTAGTATACCTGGACGGAGCTCTGGAAACACCATATATTTT	CASSIPGRSSGNTIYF
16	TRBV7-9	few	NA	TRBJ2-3	TGTGCCAGCAGCTTAGATTGGAGGGGAGGCACAGATACGCAGTATTTT	CASSLDWRGGTDTQYF
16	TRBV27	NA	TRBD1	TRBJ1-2	TGTGCCAGCAGTTTGGGGACAGGCCCCCCTAACTATGGCTACACCTTC	CASSLGTGPPNYGYTF
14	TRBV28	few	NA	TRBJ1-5	TGTGCCAGCAGCCCCCCTTACGGCAGTTCCTCCTTCCATTTT	CASSPPYGSSSFHF
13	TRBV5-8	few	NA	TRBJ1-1	TGTGCCAGCAGCTTGAGAAGGGTGCCTGAAGCTTTCTTT	CASSLRRVPEAFF
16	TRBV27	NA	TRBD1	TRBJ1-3	TGTGCCAGCAGTCCGACAGGGCCCAGACGTGGAAACACCATATATTTT	CASSPTGPRRGNTIYF
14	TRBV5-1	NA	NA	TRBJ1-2	TGCGCCAGCAGCTTGGAGAAAGCTAACTATGGCTACACCTTC	CASSLEKANYGYTF
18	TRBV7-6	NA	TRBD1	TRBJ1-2	TGTGCCAGCAGCCATGTGCCGGGACAGGGAAAGTTCTACTATGGCTACACCTTC	CASSHVPGQGKFYYGYTF
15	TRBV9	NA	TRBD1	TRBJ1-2	TGTGCCAGCAGCGCCCGGGACAGGGATTCTACTGGCTACACCTTC	CASSARDRDSTGYTF
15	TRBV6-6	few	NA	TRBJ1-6	TGTGCCAGCAGTTACTCTGGGGGTAGGAATTCACCCCTCCACTTT	CASSYSGGRNSPLHF
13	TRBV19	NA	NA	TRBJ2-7	TGTGCCAGTAGTATAATGATCACTTACGAGCAGTACTTC	CASSIMITYEQYF
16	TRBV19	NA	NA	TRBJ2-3	TGTGCCAGTAGTATCGTACCGGGAAGGGAGAGTGATACGCAGTATTTT	CASSIVPGRESDTQYF
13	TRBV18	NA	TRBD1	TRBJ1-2	TGTGCCAGCTCACCAGTGGGCAGGGGGGACTACACCTTC	CASSPVGRGDYTF
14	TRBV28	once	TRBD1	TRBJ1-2	TGTGCCAGCAGTCAACAGGGGCCTTTCTATGGCTACACCTTC	CASSQQGPFYGYTF
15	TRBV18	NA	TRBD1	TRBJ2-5	TGTGCCAGCTCACCGGGACAGGGATACGAGGAGACCCAGTACTTC	CASSPGQGYEETQYF
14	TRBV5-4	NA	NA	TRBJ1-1	TGTGCCAGCAGCGTCAGGGTCGGATCGGATGAAGCTTTCTTT	CASSVRVGSDEAFF
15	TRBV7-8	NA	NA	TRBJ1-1	TGTGCCAGCAAGGGTTCTATTACTCCGAACACTGAAGCTTTCTTT	CASKGSITPNTEAFF
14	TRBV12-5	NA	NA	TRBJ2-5	TGTGCTAGTGGTTTGCCAGGGATACAAGAGACCCAGTACTTC	CASGLPGIQETQYF
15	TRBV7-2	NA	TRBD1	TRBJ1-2	TGTGCCAGCAGCTTATCGGGACAGGGTCCCTATGGCTACACCTTC	CASSLSGQGPYGYTF
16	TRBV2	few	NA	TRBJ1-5	TGTGCCAGCAGTGAAGTTGGGGGGCCAATCAATCAGCCCCAGCATTTT	CASSEVGGPINQPQHF
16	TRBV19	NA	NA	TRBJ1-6	TGTGCCAGTAGTATGGGTACCAGGGTGAGGGGTTCACCCCTCCACTTT	CASSMGTRVRGSPLHF
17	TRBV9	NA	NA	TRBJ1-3	TGTGCCAGCAGCGTAGCTCCGGTCGAAAGCTCTGGAAACACCATATATTTT	CASSVAPVESSGNTIYF
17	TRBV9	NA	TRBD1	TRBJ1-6	TGTGCCAGCAGCGTAGGGACAGGGGGCTTCTATAATTCACCCCTCCACTTT	CASSVGTGGFYNSPLHF
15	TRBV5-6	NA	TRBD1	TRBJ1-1	TGTGCCAGCAGCTTCGGGACAGGGAAGAACACTGAAGCTTTCTTT	CASSFGTGKNTEAFF
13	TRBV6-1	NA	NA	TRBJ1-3	TGTGCCAGCACCCTTGACAGAGGAAACACCATATATTTT	CASTLDRGNTIYF
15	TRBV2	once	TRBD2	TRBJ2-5	TGTGCCAGCAGTGTGGGACTAGCGGGGCAAGAGACCCAGTACTTC	CASSVGLAGQETQYF